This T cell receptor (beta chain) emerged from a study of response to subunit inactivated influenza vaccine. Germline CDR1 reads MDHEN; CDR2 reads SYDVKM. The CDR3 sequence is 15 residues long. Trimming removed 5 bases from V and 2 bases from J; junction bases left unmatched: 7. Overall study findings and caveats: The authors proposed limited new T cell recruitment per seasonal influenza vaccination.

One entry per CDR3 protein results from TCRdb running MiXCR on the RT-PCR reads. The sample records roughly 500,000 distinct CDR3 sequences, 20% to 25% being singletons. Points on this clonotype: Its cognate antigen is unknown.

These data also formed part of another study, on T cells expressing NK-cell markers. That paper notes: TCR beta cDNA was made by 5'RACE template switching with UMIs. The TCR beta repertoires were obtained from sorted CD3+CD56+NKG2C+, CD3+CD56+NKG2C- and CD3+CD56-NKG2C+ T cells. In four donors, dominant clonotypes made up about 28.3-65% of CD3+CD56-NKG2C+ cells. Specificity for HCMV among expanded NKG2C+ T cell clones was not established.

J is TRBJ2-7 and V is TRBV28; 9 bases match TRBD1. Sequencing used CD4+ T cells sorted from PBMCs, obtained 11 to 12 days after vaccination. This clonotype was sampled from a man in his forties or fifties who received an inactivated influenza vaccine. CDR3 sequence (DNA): TGTGCCAGCAGTCCCACCGGGACAGGGCCCTACGAGCAGTACTTC. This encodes CASSPTGTGPYEQYF.